This T cell receptor (beta chain) was observed in a study of shared clonotypes between healthy human individuals. The study, taken as a whole, reports: Depth was large, yet rarefaction showed that sorted-subset sequencing was incomplete.

A note on this clone: Its specificity is unknown.

V lost 6 bases, J lost 1 base, and 11 bases lay in between. The germline V gene encodes CDR1 SNHLY and CDR2 FYNNEI. The CDR3 sequence is 14 residues long. The table came from immunoSEQ multiplex PCR; TCRdb's copy has only in-frame clones and leaves some out. The table lists over a million clones, around 97% of them singletons, with approximately 1.1% in the top ten. This rearrangement joins TRBV2 to TRBJ2-3; D call uncertain. The sample comprised naive CD4+ T cells sorted from blood. Sample subset: CD45RA+ positively selected. This sequence originates from a man aged 25-45 years in good health. CDR3 coding DNA: TGTGCCAGCAGCTTCATTAGGGGCACAGATACGCAGTATTTT. Protein product: CASSFIRGTDTQYF. The full variable domain, in which reference TRBV2 and TRBJ2-3 provide the parts outside the CDR3, is EPEVTQTPSHQVTQMGQEVILRCVPISNHLYFYWYRQILGQKVEFLVSFYNNEISEKSEIFDDQFSVERPDGSNFTLKIRSTKLEDSAMYFCASSFIRGTDTQYFGPGTRLTVL.